A single sample gave rise to the 13 T cell receptor beta chains below, sequenced in a study of cytomegalovirus exposure and HLA in healthy donors. PCR primers comprised 60 Vbeta and 13 Jbeta primers. The assay was immunoSEQ multiplex PCR, and TCRdb's table has in-frame clones only and misses some. The table has approximately 140,000 clones, less than 85% seen once. The source material was PBMCs. These receptors were collected from a middle-aged man in good health and CMV-seropositive.

This clone was recorded once. This chain links TRBV10-1 with TRBJ2-3, with D unresolved. The V and J ends lost 3 bases and 2 bases respectively, with 12 bases between them. Germline V CDR1 and CDR2: WNHNN, SYGVQD (reference sequence). CDR3 length: 15 residues. The CDR3 sequence: CASSDPRSSTDTQYF. DNA for the CDR3: TGCGCCAGCAGTGACCCTAGGAGTTCCACAGATACGCAGTATTTT.

The chain carries TRBV30 and TRBJ2-3; D unresolved. This CDR3 region has 12 residues. Germline CDR1 GTSNPN, CDR2 SVGIG (reference sequence). The V gene lost 5 bases and the J gene lost 4 bases, with 10 bases spanning the gap. The CDR3 sequence is CAWALGADTQYF. DNA for the CDR3: TGTGCCTGGGCTCTAGGCGCAGATACGCAGTATTTT.

With regard to this clone: At one end, the junction sequence differs from germline, possibly due to a read error. This sequence joins TRBV7-9 and TRBJ2-1, with TRBD2 matching over 9 bases. The CDR3 has 16 residues. The germline CDR1 and CDR2 sequences are SEHNR and FQNEAQ (reference sequence). The CDR3 nucleotides are TGTTCCAGCAGCTTACGGGCGGGAGGGTCTTACAATGAGCAGTTCTTC. Translating it yields CSSSLRAGGSYNEQFF. Together with reference TRBV7-9 and TRBJ2-1, the CDR3 gives the full variable domain: DTGVSQNPRHKITKRGQNVTFRCDPISEHNRLYWYRQTLGQGPEFLTYFQNEAQLEKSRLLSDRFSAERPKGSFSTLEIQRTEQGDSAMYLCSSSLRAGGSYNEQFFGPGTRLTVL.

This clone was recorded once. The chain recombines TRBV5-1 with TRBJ2-1; 7 bases agree with TRBD2. After removal of 5 bases from V and 6 bases from J, the junction contained 5 bases not matched to a gene. Germline values: CDR1 SGHRS, CDR2 YFSETQ. The CDR3 length is 13 residues. The CDR3 nucleotides are TGCGCCAGCAGTCAAGCGGGGTTCAATGAGCAGTTCTTC. Its protein product is CASSQAGFNEQFF.

This chain joins TRBV7-8 and TRBJ2-7, with D uncertain. The germline gives CDR1 SGHVS, CDR2 FQNEAQ. There are 15 residues in the CDR3. With 0 bases removed from V and 0 bases from J, the gap between germline ends came to 9 bases. DNA of the CDR3: TGTGCCAGCAGCTTAGCCCCAGGCTTCTCCTACGAGCAGTACTTC. This sequence encodes CASSLAPGFSYEQYF.

The chain combines TRBV9 with TRBJ2-5; 10 nucleotides match TRBD2. The V gene end was trimmed by 0 bases and the J gene end by 2 bases; junction bases not matched to a gene: 4. This CDR3 comprises 16 residues. Germline CDR1 is SGDLS and CDR2 is YYNGEE. The CDR3 spells CASSVGTSGAQETQYF. CDR3 DNA sequence: TGTGCCAGCAGCGTAGGAACTAGCGGGGCTCAAGAGACCCAGTACTTC.

The V gene is TRBV27, the J gene TRBJ2-6; D unclear. Looked up from germline, CDR1 is MNHEY and CDR2 is SMNVEV (reference sequence). The CDR3 totals 14 residues. The ends were cut back, 3 bases at V and 0 bases at J, with 3 bases in the middle. The CDR3 DNA reads as TGTGCCAGCAGTTTCGGCTCTGGGGCCAACGTCCTGACTTTC. This codes for CASSFGSGANVLTF.

This chain uses TRBV6-5 with TRBJ1-2; TRBD1 agrees at 11 bases. V lost 0 bases, J lost 10 bases, and 4 bases stayed unmatched. Per germline, CDR1 MNHEY and CDR2 SVGAGI. The CDR3 is 14 residues long. The CDR3: CASSYSRTGGLYTF. CDR3 bases: TGTGCCAGCAGTTACTCTAGGACAGGGGGCCTCTACACCTTC.

The rearrangement joins TRBV5-4 to TRBJ2-3; 7 positions agree with TRBD1. V lost 4 bases to trimming and J lost 6 bases; unmatched junction nucleotides: 8. Germline V CDR1 and CDR2: SGHNT, YYREEE (reference sequence). The CDR3 totals 14 residues. The CDR3 DNA follows: TGTGCCAGCAGCACAGACAGGGTTCTTGATACGCAGTATTTT. It encodes CASSTDRVLDTQYF.

The genes are TRBV9 and TRBJ2-7; possible D gene TRBD1, 6 bases. The V end lost 4 bases, the J end lost 7 bases, and 15 bases lay between the germline ends. Germline V lookup: CDR1 SGDLS, CDR2 YYNGEE. This CDR3 is built from 13 residues. CDR3 sequence: CASSSGTQEEQYF. The CDR3 region has the DNA TGTGCCAGCAGCTCGGGGACACAGGAAGAGCAGTACTTC.

This rearrangement joins TRBV4-1 to TRBJ1-4; no firm D call. The CDR3 sequence is 14 residues long. V was clipped by 4 bases and J by 0 bases, with 6 bases between them. Germline assignment: CDR1 MGHRA and CDR2 YSYEKL. The CDR3 loop is CASSPSATNEKLFF. For the CDR3, the DNA is TGCGCCAGCAGCCCCAGCGCAACTAATGAAAAACTGTTTTTT.

This clone occurred a few times. V is TRBV7-2 and J is TRBJ2-7; TRBD1 aligns across 9 bases. The V and J ends lost 2 bases and 4 bases, in that order; junction bases with no gene match: 6. Germline-derived CDR1 and CDR2 are SGHTA and FQGNSA. The CDR3 is made up of 15 amino acids. CDR3 in DNA: TGTGCCAGCAGCTTAATGTGGACAGGGGATTACGAGCAGTACTTC. Protein product: CASSLMWTGDYEQYF. Complete variable domain (other parts from reference TRBV7-2 and TRBJ2-7): GAGVSQSPSNKVTEKGKDVELRCDPISGHTALYWYRQSLGQGLEFLIYFQGNSAPDKSGLPSDRFSAERTGGSVSTLTIQRTQQEDSAVYLCASSLMWTGDYEQYFGPGTRLTVT.

This chain connects TRBV19 to TRBJ1-2, with 8 bases identical to TRBD1. V dropped 5 bases and J dropped 2; count of bases not matched to a gene: 7. This CDR3 has 15 residues. Germline V gene sequence: CDR1 LNHDA, CDR2 SQIVND (reference sequence). CDR3 residues: CASSYGQGINYGYTF. For the CDR3, the DNA is TGTGCCAGTAGTTACGGACAGGGAATCAACTATGGCTACACCTTC.